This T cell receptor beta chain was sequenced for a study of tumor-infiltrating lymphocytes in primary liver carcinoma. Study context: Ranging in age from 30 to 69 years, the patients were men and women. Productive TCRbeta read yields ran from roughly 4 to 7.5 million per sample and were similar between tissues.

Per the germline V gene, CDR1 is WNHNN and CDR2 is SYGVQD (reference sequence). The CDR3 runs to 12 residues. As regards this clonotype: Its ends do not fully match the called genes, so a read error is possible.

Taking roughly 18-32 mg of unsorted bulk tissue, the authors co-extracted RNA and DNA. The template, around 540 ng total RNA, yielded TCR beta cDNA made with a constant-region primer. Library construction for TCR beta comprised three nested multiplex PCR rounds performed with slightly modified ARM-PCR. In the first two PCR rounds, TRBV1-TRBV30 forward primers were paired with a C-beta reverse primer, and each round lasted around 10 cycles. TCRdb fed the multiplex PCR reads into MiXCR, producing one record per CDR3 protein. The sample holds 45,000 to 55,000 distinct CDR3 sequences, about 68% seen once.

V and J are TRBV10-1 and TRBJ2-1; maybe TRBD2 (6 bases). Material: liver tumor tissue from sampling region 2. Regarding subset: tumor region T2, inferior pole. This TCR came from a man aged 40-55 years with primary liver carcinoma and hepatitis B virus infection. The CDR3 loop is CTSSEWGDDQFF. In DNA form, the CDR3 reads TGCACCAGCAGTGAATGGGGGGATGATCAGTTCTTC.